This TCR beta chain was found in a study of blood T cell repertoires in COVID-19. This clone was counted a single time. Clones were sequenced by immunoSEQ multiplex PCR, and TCRdb holds only the in-frame ones, with some missing. The repertoire consists of about 160,000 clones, with around 89% occurring once and the leading ten covering about 6.6%. The J segment lost 7 bases and the V segment lost 4 bases, leaving 19 bases of the junction unmatched. The CDR3 spans 18 residues. Germline V gene data show CDR1 as SGHDT and CDR2 as YYEEEE. This study enrolled people aged roughly 18 to 89 from about two dozen US geographic areas.

J is TRBJ2-1 and V is TRBV5-6, with TRBD2 matching 8 bases. The sample taken for sequencing was PBMCs or T cells enriched from blood (not recorded which). The sequence was collected from a woman between 45 and 65 years old who had recovered from COVID-19. Here the CDR3 reads CASSRPVDPGGPKNEQFF. The CDR3 region has the DNA TGTGCCAGCAGCCGGCCGGTGGATCCGGGGGGGCCAAAAAATGAGCAGTTCTTC.